The sequence of this T cell receptor (beta chain) was determined in a study of blood T cell repertoires in COVID-19. About the study: T cells, B-cell-depleted T cells, or PBMCs supplied cDNA or gDNA.

Original analysis: Cell counts per sample came from amplifying reference gene primers. The repertoire was sequenced with immunoSEQ multiplex PCR; TCRdb's copy has only in-frame clones and lacks some. The V and J calls and clone size come from that table; D and trimming were worked out from the DNA. Of approximately 280,000 clones listed, around 90% are singletons. This TCR was recovered from a man aged 18-30 years with active or convalescent COVID-19. Sequenced material: peripheral blood.

CDR3 DNA sequence: TGTGCCAGCAGCCGCTCGGGGGGAGTCGAGACCCAGTACTTC. The encoded protein is CASSRSGGVETQYF. The rearrangement uses TRBV7-9 and TRBJ2-5; 7 bases are a match to TRBD2. The CDR3 runs 14 residues. The ends lost 5 bases at V and 5 bases at J; junction bases unmatched: 8. Germline CDR1 SEHNR, CDR2 FQNEAQ (reference sequence).